Listed here are 26 T cell receptor beta chains from one sample, sequenced in a study of T cells expressing NK-cell markers. With the 5' RACE reads reprocessed, TCRdb shows one record per CDR3 protein and no DNA. The listing records some 410,000 distinct CDR3 sequences. Sequencing was carried out using blood T cells: a sorted CD56 or NKG2C T cell subset, CD4+ or CD8+ T cells, or bulk PBMC T cells (not recorded which). All receptors come from a woman aged 18 to 69 in good health.

This CDR3 reads CASSNTGANSGNTIYF. J is TRBJ1-3 and V is TRBV7-9; TCRdb indicates TRBD1, and absent DNA this call remains unverified. The length of the CDR3 is 16 residues. CDR1 is SEHNR, CDR2 FQNEAQ, per germline (reference sequence).

The CDR3 spells CASSLDPGTVNTGELFF. The chain carries TRBV7-8 and TRBJ2-2; no DNA is available, so the TRBD1 call from TCRdb remains unchecked. The CDR3 has 17 amino acids. CDR1 SGHVS and CDR2 FQNEAQ come from the germline V gene.

The J gene is TRBJ1-5, the V gene TRBV20-1; TCRdb picks TRBD1, but there is no DNA to check that call. The CDR3 runs to 18 residues. Germline V gives CDR1 DFQATT, CDR2 SNEGSKA (reference sequence). CDR3 in amino acids: CSARDRGPQGYSNQPQHF.

This chain joins TRBV7-2 and TRBJ1-3; TCRdb picks TRBD1, but there is no DNA to check that call. This CDR3 comprises 14 residues. Germline V CDR1 and CDR2: SGHTA, FQGNSA. The CDR3 loop reads CASSGQGAGSTIYF.

The rearrangement uses TRBV28 and TRBJ2-7; TCRdb designates TRBD2, a call that cannot be tested without DNA. The CDR3 covers 16 residues. The germline CDR1 and CDR2 sequences are MDHEN and SYDVKM. The CDR3 sequence is CASSLFLAGSLYEQYF.

The chain is built from TRBV3-1 and TRBJ1-5; TCRdb proposes TRBD1, but this gene call is untestable without DNA. Per germline, CDR1 LGHDT and CDR2 YNNKEL (reference sequence). The CDR3 runs 13 residues. CDR3 region: CASSQGGGQPQHF.

The V and J genes are TRBV25-1 and TRBJ1-1. Germline V gives CDR1 MGHDK, CDR2 SYGVNS. The CDR3 is 14 residues long. CDR3 region: CASSETAENTEAFF. The variable domain in full, with the rest retrieved from reference TRBV25-1 and TRBJ1-1, is EADIYQTPRYLVIGTGKKITLECSQTMGHDKMYWYQQDPGMELHLIHYSYGVNSTEKGDLSSESTVSRIRTEHFPLTLESARPSHTSQYLCASSETAENTEAFFGQGTRLTVV.

The chain employs TRBV11-2 and TRBJ2-3; checking the TCRdb D call of TRBD1 is not possible without DNA. Germline CDR1 and CDR2: SGHAT and FQNNGV. CDR3 length equals 15 residues. CDR3 in amino acids: CASSLGVRDTDTQYF.

The gene calls are TRBV20-1 and TRBJ2-1; with no DNA, the TCRdb D assignment of TRBD2 cannot be verified. The germline CDR1 and CDR2 sequences are DFQATT and SNEGSKA (reference sequence). This CDR3 has 15 residues. CDR3 sequence reads: CSARPSRAGYNEQFF.

The chain employs TRBV12-3 or TRBV12-4 and TRBJ1-6. The CDR3 is 14 amino acids. CDR3 protein: CASSLGSANSPLHF.

This chain uses TRBV7-2 with TRBJ2-7; TCRdb outputs TRBD2, but without DNA this stays unchecked. CDR3 length equals 13 residues. Germline V gene sequence: CDR1 SGHTA, CDR2 FQGNSA. This CDR3 reads CASSFHLANEQYF.

The chain couples TRBV29-1 to TRBJ2-3. The CDR3 totals 14 residues. Germline CDR1 is SQVTM and CDR2 is ANQGSEA. The CDR3 here is CSVHQRAGTDTQYF.

J is TRBJ2-1 and V is TRBV4-3; the TRBD1 assignment by TCRdb is unverifiable without DNA. Per germline, CDR1 LGHNA and CDR2 YSLEER. CDR3 size: 15 residues. The CDR3 loop is CASAPGQLSYNEQFF.

The chain uses TRBV11-2 and TRBJ2-2; TCRdb selects TRBD1, and the lack of DNA leaves this call unchecked. The CDR3 covers 18 residues. Germline loops: CDR1 SGHAT, CDR2 FQNNGV. The CDR3 region is CASSPAGAGSSRTGELFF.

V gene TRBV9 combines with J gene TRBJ2-7; the TCRdb D gene call, TRBD1, has no DNA to confirm it. Germline-derived CDR1 and CDR2 are SGDLS and YYNGEE. This CDR3 comprises 14 residues. The CDR3 is CASTVGDRGGEQYF.

CDR3 amino acids: CAISSGTGGLGNTEAFF. V usage is TRBV10-3 and J usage is TRBJ1-1; there is no DNA to check the TCRdb D call of TRBD1. The CDR3 is made up of 17 amino acids. CDR1 and CDR2 from the germline V gene are ENHRY and SYGVKD.

The V call is TRBV20-1, the J call TRBJ1-6; absent DNA, TCRdb's TRBD1 call cannot be checked. The CDR3 has 13 residues. Germline V lookup: CDR1 DFQATT, CDR2 SNEGSKA (reference sequence). This chain's CDR3 is CSAVRDRDSPLHF.

The chain is built from TRBV19 and TRBJ1-2; TCRdb picks TRBD1, but there is no DNA to check that call. The CDR3 sequence is 14 residues long. CDR1 and CDR2 from the germline V gene are LNHDA and SQIVND (reference sequence). CDR3 region: CASSKGGAADGYTF.

The gene calls are TRBV4-2 and TRBJ2-7; TCRdb outputs TRBD2, but without DNA this stays unchecked. CDR1 is LGHNA, CDR2 YNFKEQ, per germline. The CDR3 sequence is 15 residues long. CDR3 protein: CASSQELAESYEQYF.

V gene TRBV20-1 combines with J gene TRBJ2-7; TCRdb outputs TRBD2, but without DNA this stays unchecked. Germline assignment: CDR1 DFQATT and CDR2 SNEGSKA (reference sequence). This CDR3 has 15 residues. CDR3 amino acids: CSAQDAAGLSYEQYF.

The chain couples TRBV20-1 to TRBJ2-7; TCRdb designates TRBD2, a call that cannot be tested without DNA. Per the germline V gene, CDR1 is DFQATT and CDR2 is SNEGSKA (reference sequence). The CDR3 sequence is 14 residues long. The CDR3 here is CSAPTSGYSYEQYF.

The chain couples TRBV20-1 to TRBJ2-7. The CDR3 spans 14 residues. Germline V gene sequence: CDR1 DFQATT, CDR2 SNEGSKA (reference sequence). The CDR3 region is CSARIAGGAYEQYF.

The genes are TRBV2 and TRBJ2-7; no DNA is available, so the TRBD1 call from TCRdb remains unchecked. Germline CDR1 reads SNHLY; CDR2 reads FYNNEI. The CDR3 sequence is 12 residues long. The CDR3 reads CASRRQGSEQYF.

The V call is TRBV11-2, the J call TRBJ2-3. The length of the CDR3 is 14 residues. CDR1 and CDR2 (germline): SGHAT, FQNNGV. CDR3 region: CASSPGLATDTQYF.

The chain uses TRBV3-1 and TRBJ2-4; there is no DNA to check the TCRdb D call of TRBD1. The CDR3 length is 14 residues. CDR1 is LGHDT, CDR2 YNNKEL, per germline (reference sequence). CDR3: CASSQHTEGNIQYF. Combining the CDR3 with reference TRBV3-1 and TRBJ2-4 gives the whole variable domain DTAVSQTPKYLVTQMGNDKSIKCEQNLGHDTMYWYKQDSKKFLKIMFSYNNKELIINETVPNRFSPKSPDKAHLNLHINSLELGDSAVYFCASSQHTEGNIQYFGAGTRLSVL.

This chain links TRBV29-1 with TRBJ1-2. The CDR3 is 12 amino acids. The germline V gene encodes CDR1 SQVTM and CDR2 ANQGSEA. CDR3 sequence: CSVGAPSGGYTF.